One sample yielded the 26 T cell receptor beta chains listed below, sequenced in a study of response to subunit inactivated influenza vaccine. TCRdb itself ran the RT-PCR reads through MiXCR, one entry per CDR3 protein. The sample carries 530,000 or so distinct CDR3 sequences, around 11% recorded once. The material was PBMCs from blood, obtained on the day of vaccination. The source is a man aged 45-65 years who received an inactivated influenza vaccine.

At least ten counts were recorded for this clonotype. The chain recombines TRBV12-3 or TRBV12-4 with TRBJ1-3; D is unclear. CDR3 length: 15 residues. V lost 5 bases, J lost 3 bases, and 14 bases lay in between. CDR3 bases: TGTGCCAGCAGTACCTCCTTGACGAGTGGAAACACCATATATTTT. Translation gives CASSTSLTSGNTIYF.

V is TRBV20-1 and J is TRBJ2-5; D is unresolved. Germline V gene sequence: CDR1 DFQATT, CDR2 SNEGSKA (reference sequence). Trimming stripped 1 base from V and 7 bases from J, with 4 bases between. The CDR3 spans 10 residues. The CDR3 loop is CSARGGTQYF. CDR3 nucleotide sequence: TGCAGTGCTAGAGGGGGGACCCAGTACTTC.

This chain joins TRBV18 and TRBJ2-6; D unclear. V lost 4 bases and J 3 bases, leaving 16 bases between the germline ends. This CDR3 contains 17 residues. In germline, CDR1 is KGHSH, CDR2 LQKENI. The CDR3 region is CASSQNTVRHGANVLTF. CDR3 nucleotide sequence: TGTGCCAGCTCACAGAATACCGTTAGGCATGGGGCCAACGTCCTGACTTTC.

The V gene is TRBV11-2, the J gene TRBJ2-2; 7 nucleotides align to TRBD2. The germline V gene has CDR1 SGHAT and CDR2 FQNNGV. V was clipped by 7 bases and J by 6 bases; unmatched bases: 8. This CDR3 is built from 14 residues. The DNA of the CDR3 is TGTGCCAGCACCTCTGTACGGGAGGCCGGGGAGCTGTTTTTT. Its protein is CASTSVREAGELFF.

This CDR3 is CSARAPLAGGPYEQYF. DNA of the CDR3: TGCAGTGCTAGAGCCCCACTAGCGGGAGGCCCCTACGAGCAGTACTTC. The chain has TRBV20-1 and TRBJ2-7; TRBD2 agrees at 12 bases. The CDR3 contains 16 residues. The V segment lost 1 base and the J segment 2 bases; nucleotides outside the gene matches: 6. Germline CDR1 and CDR2: DFQATT and SNEGSKA (reference sequence).

Only a few counts were recorded for this clonotype. This rearrangement joins TRBV3-1 to TRBJ2-1; 9 positions match TRBD1. CDR1 and CDR2 from the germline V gene are LGHDT and YNNKEL (reference sequence). Germline trimming cut 0 bases from V and 2 bases from J; bases unmatched to any gene: 2. The CDR3 totals 16 residues. CDR3 sequence (DNA): TGTGCCAGCAGCCAAGAGGGACAGGGACCCTACAATGAGCAGTTCTTC. It is translated as CASSQEGQGPYNEQFF.

A few counts support this clonotype. The chain uses TRBV4-3 and TRBJ2-1, with 10 bases that match TRBD2. V shed 3 bases, J shed 6 bases, and the junction held 11 bases outside the gene matches. CDR3 size: 17 residues. Germline V gene lookup returns CDR1 LGHNA and CDR2 YSLEER. CDR3 sequence: CASSHSKGLAGVNEQFF. CDR3 nucleotide sequence: TGCGCCAGCAGCCATTCTAAGGGCCTAGCGGGGGTCAATGAGCAGTTCTTC.

This rearrangement joins TRBV7-9 to TRBJ1-1, with a possible D match to TRBD1 (5 bases). The germline CDR1 and CDR2 sequences are SEHNR and FQNEAQ (reference sequence). This CDR3 has 15 amino acids. The V gene lost 5 bases and the J gene lost 1 base, with 14 bases spanning the gap. The chain's CDR3 is CASSRGGGRNTEAFF. The CDR3 DNA sequence: TGTGCCAGCAGCCGCGGGGGGGGTCGGAACACTGAAGCTTTCTTT.

The gene calls are TRBV12-3 or TRBV12-4 and TRBJ2-5; tentative D call: TRBD2 (7 bases). The CDR3 extends over 15 amino acids. V shed 2 bases and J shed 9 bases, with 19 bases lying between them. As DNA, the CDR3 is TGTGCCAGCAGTTTATTGGCAGGGGAACGGGAGGCCCAGTACTTC. It translates to CASSLLAGEREAQYF.

V is TRBV28 and J is TRBJ2-6, with 7 bases matching TRBD1. The CDR3 has 18 residues. The V segment lost 6 bases and the J segment 0 bases; nucleotides outside the gene matches: 11. CDR1 MDHEN and CDR2 SYDVKM come from the germline V gene. Here the CDR3 DNA reads TGTGCCAGCAGCTTTACTCCGGGACAGAGCTCTGGGGCCAACGTCCTGACTTTC. Translation gives CASSFTPGQSSGANVLTF.

The chain carries TRBV5-1 and TRBJ1-6; D possibly corresponds to TRBD1 (5 bases). V lost 4 bases, J lost 4 bases, and 21 bases lay in between. The CDR3 contains 18 residues. CDR1 SGHRS and CDR2 YFSETQ come from the germline V gene. CDR3 amino acids: CASSRRALRGDYNSPLHF. DNA of the CDR3: TGCGCCAGCAGCCGCAGGGCCCTGCGGGGAGATTATAATTCACCCCTCCACTTT.

V and J are TRBV7-2 and TRBJ2-7; 10 nucleotides line up with TRBD2. The CDR3 runs to 17 residues. Germline trimming cut 3 bases from V and 3 bases from J; bases unmatched to any gene: 11. Germline V gene sequence: CDR1 SGHTA, CDR2 FQGNSA. CDR3 protein: CASSFQLAGRNRYEQYF. CDR3 in DNA: TGTGCCAGCAGCTTTCAACTAGCGGGACGGAACCGCTACGAGCAGTACTTC. The full variable domain, its missing parts supplied by reference TRBV7-2 and TRBJ2-7, is GAGVSQSPSNKVTEKGKDVELRCDPISGHTALYWYRQSLGQGLEFLIYFQGNSAPDKSGLPSDRFSAERTGGSVSTLTIQRTQQEDSAVYLCASSFQLAGRNRYEQYFGPGTRLTVT.

This sequence joins TRBV28 and TRBJ1-4; 8 positions agree with TRBD1. The length of the CDR3 is 13 residues. V dropped 7 bases and J dropped 6; count of bases not matched to a gene: 4. Per germline, CDR1 MDHEN and CDR2 SYDVKM. The CDR3 DNA follows: TGTGCCAGCACCAGGGGGCCTTATGAAAAACTGTTTTTT. Its protein is CASTRGPYEKLFF.

This clonotype was recorded at least ten times. The gene calls are TRBV29-1 and TRBJ1-1; no clear D. This CDR3 has 14 amino acids. Germline assignment: CDR1 SQVTM and CDR2 ANQGSEA. Trimming took 1 base from V and 2 from J, leaving 11 bases between them. The chain's CDR3 is CSVEGRKLNTEAFF. CDR3 nucleotides: TGCAGCGTTGAAGGCCGGAAACTAAACACTGAAGCTTTCTTT.

This clonotype was counted many times. The chain is built from TRBV20-1 and TRBJ2-5; D possibly corresponds to TRBD1 (7 bases). CDR1 is DFQATT, CDR2 SNEGSKA, per germline (reference sequence). V was cut by 6 bases and J by 5 bases, with 19 bases left in between. The CDR3 runs to 14 residues. The CDR3 spells CSALAGGGGETQYF. The CDR3 region has the DNA TGCAGTGCCCTGGCTGGAGGGGGCGGCGAGACCCAGTACTTC.

This clonotype appeared a few times. The chain employs TRBV11-2 and TRBJ1-1, with 8 bases that match TRBD1. The V gene end was trimmed by 2 bases and the J gene end by 3 bases; junction bases not matched to a gene: 5. From germline, CDR1 is SGHAT and CDR2 FQNNGV. This CDR3 comprises 15 residues. The CDR3 here is CASSLHRGVDTEAFF. DNA of the CDR3: TGTGCCAGCAGCTTACACAGGGGGGTGGACACTGAAGCTTTCTTT.

This clonotype was recorded a few times. This chain connects TRBV9 to TRBJ2-5, with D possibly matching TRBD2 (5 bases). The CDR3 extends over 15 amino acids. Germline CDR1 reads SGDLS; CDR2 reads YYNGEE. Trimming left V 0 bases short and J 2 bases short, with 11 bases between. In DNA, the CDR3 is TGTGCCAGCAGCGTAGCTAACGGACTTCAAGAGACCCAGTACTTC. Translating gives CASSVANGLQETQYF. Using reference TRBV9 and TRBJ2-5 for the parts outside the CDR3, the full variable domain is DSGVTQTPKHLITATGQRVTLRCSPRSGDLSVYWYQQSLDQGLQFLIQYYNGEERAKGNILERFSAQQFPDLHSELNLSSLELGDSALYFCASSVANGLQETQYFGPGTRLLVL.

This clonotype was detected only a few times. The chain uses TRBV29-1 and TRBJ2-1; no definite D call. The germline gives CDR1 SQVTM, CDR2 ANQGSEA. The CDR3 has 14 residues. The V and J ends lost 8 bases and 5 bases respectively, with 19 bases between them. This chain's CDR3 is CSLSGTAKNNEQFF. The CDR3 DNA sequence: TGCAGCTTAAGTGGCACTGCAAAAAACAATGAGCAGTTCTTC.

This clonotype was counted a few times. The V gene is TRBV4-2, the J gene TRBJ2-7; 9 bases agree with TRBD2. With V trimmed by 4 bases and J by 3 bases, 7 bases remained unmatched. The CDR3 covers 15 residues. Germline values: CDR1 LGHNA, CDR2 YNFKEQ. CDR3 DNA: TGTGCCAGCAGCCTGCGGACTAGCGACAACTACGAGCAGTACTTC. This codes for CASSLRTSDNYEQYF.

This clonotype was seen many times. CDR3: CATSKGQTEETQYF. CDR3 coding DNA: TGTGCCACCAGCAAGGGACAGACGGAAGAGACCCAGTACTTC. The chain recombines TRBV15 with TRBJ2-5, with TRBD1 identical over 7 bases. Germline V CDR1 and CDR2: LNHNV, YYDKDF (reference sequence). This CDR3 is built from 14 residues. Trimming removed 4 bases from V and 3 bases from J; junction bases left unmatched: 5. Drawing the rest from reference TRBV15 and TRBJ2-5, the complete variable domain is DAMVIQNPRYQVTQFGKPVTLSCSQTLNHNVMYWYQQKSSQAPKLLFHYYDKDFNNEADTPDNFQSRRPNTSFCFLDIRSPGLGDTAMYLCATSKGQTEETQYFGPGTRLLVL.

This clonotype appeared a single time. This sequence joins TRBV12-3 or TRBV12-4 and TRBJ2-3; 11 bases are a match to TRBD2. The V segment lost 5 bases and the J segment 5 bases; nucleotides outside the gene matches: 6. This CDR3 is 15 amino acids long. As DNA, the CDR3 is TGTGCCAGCAGTGCACTAGCGGGAGCCGAAGATACGCAGTATTTT. Translation: CASSALAGAEDTQYF.

This clonotype was seen more than once but under ten times. The chain uses TRBV20-1 and TRBJ1-2; possibly TRBD1 for D (6 bases). The CDR3 has 14 amino acids. Trimming took off 4 bases at V and 5 bases at J, with 17 bases between the two ends. Germline V gives CDR1 DFQATT, CDR2 SNEGSKA (reference sequence). The CDR3 loop is CSAIDAGVGYGYTF. As DNA, the CDR3 is TGCAGTGCTATTGATGCAGGGGTAGGGTATGGCTACACCTTC.

This rearrangement joins TRBV3-1 to TRBJ1-3, with a tentative D call TRBD1 (6 bases). This CDR3 is 16 amino acids long. V was shortened by 4 bases and J by 3 bases, with 16 bases between the two germline ends. The germline gives CDR1 LGHDT, CDR2 YNNKEL (reference sequence). The DNA for the CDR3 is TGTGCCAGCAGCCGGACCTACAGGGACGGTGGAAACACCATATATTTT. Encoded protein: CASSRTYRDGGNTIYF. Using reference TRBV3-1 and TRBJ1-3 for the parts outside the CDR3, the full variable domain is DTAVSQTPKYLVTQMGNDKSIKCEQNLGHDTMYWYKQDSKKFLKIMFSYNNKELIINETVPNRFSPKSPDKAHLNLHINSLELGDSAVYFCASSRTYRDGGNTIYFGEGSWLTVV.

This clonotype has at least ten counts. The genes are TRBV27 and TRBJ1-2; D might be TRBD1 (6 bases). The germline V and J ends were trimmed by 5 bases and 8 bases, with 15 bases remaining between them. Germline lookup yields CDR1 MNHEY and CDR2 SMNVEV (reference sequence). This CDR3 spans 13 amino acids. CDR3 in DNA: TGTGCCAGCAGTCCCTCCGGGGGCGGAGGCTACACCTTC. This sequence encodes CASSPSGGGGYTF.

This clonotype showed up many times. The V gene is TRBV20-1, the J gene TRBJ2-2, with 7 bases aligning to TRBD1. Germline lookup yields CDR1 DFQATT and CDR2 SNEGSKA (reference sequence). The length of the CDR3 is 14 residues. Germline trimming cut 6 bases from V and 2 bases from J; bases unmatched to any gene: 6. CDR3 sequence reads: CSATRTGNTGELFF. The CDR3, as DNA: TGCAGTGCAACTAGGACAGGCAACACCGGGGAGCTGTTTTTT.

The genes are TRBV7-2 and TRBJ2-7; D might be TRBD2 (6 bases). The CDR3 is 15 residues long. Germline V gene data show CDR1 as SGHTA and CDR2 as FQGNSA. Trimming removed 5 bases from V and 6 bases from J, with 20 bases in between. The CDR3 loop reads CASSGALYWRGEQYF. The CDR3 coding sequence is TGTGCCAGCAGCGGCGCCCTTTACTGGAGGGGCGAGCAGTACTTC.